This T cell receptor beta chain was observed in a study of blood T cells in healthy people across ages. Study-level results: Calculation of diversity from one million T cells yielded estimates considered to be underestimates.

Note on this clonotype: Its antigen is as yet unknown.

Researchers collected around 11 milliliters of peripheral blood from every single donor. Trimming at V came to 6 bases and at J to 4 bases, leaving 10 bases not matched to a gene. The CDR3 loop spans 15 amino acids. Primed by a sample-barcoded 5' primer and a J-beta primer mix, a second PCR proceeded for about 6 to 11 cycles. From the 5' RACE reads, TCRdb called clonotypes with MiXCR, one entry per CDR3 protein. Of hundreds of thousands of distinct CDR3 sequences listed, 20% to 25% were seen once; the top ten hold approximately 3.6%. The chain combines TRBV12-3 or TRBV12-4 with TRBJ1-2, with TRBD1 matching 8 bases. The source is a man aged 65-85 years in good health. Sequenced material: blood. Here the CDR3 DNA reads TGTGCCAGCAGACCCGCAGGGGGCGCCCGCTATGGCTACACCTTC. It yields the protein CASRPAGGARYGYTF.